This passage covers 16 T cell receptor beta chains from one sample sequenced in a study of shared clonotypes between healthy human individuals. Sequenced by immunoSEQ multiplex PCR; TCRdb stores in-frame clones only, minus some. The sample has approximately 530,000 clones, around 96% seen once. The sequenced material came from naive CD4+ T cells sorted from blood. The subset is: CD45RA+ positively selected. The receptor set was obtained from a woman aged 25 to 45 in good health.

Here the CDR3 DNA reads TGTGCCAGCAGTCGGGGACAGGCCTTCGCTAACTATGGCTACACCTTC. Residues: CASSRGQAFANYGYTF. The genes are TRBV27 and TRBJ1-2; 8 bases agree with TRBD1. There are 16 residues in the CDR3. Germline V gives CDR1 MNHEY, CDR2 SMNVEV (reference sequence). V shed 5 bases and J 0 bases; nucleotides not matched to a gene: 8.

The J gene is TRBJ2-1, the V gene TRBV5-1; D is unclear. V lost 0 bases and J lost 10, with 8 bases in between. This CDR3 region has 12 residues. Germline V gives CDR1 SGHRS, CDR2 YFSETQ. In DNA, the CDR3 is TGCGCCAGCAGCTTGGTGCCACAAGAGCAGTTCTTC. Translated, it gives CASSLVPQEQFF. Looking up the rest from reference TRBV5-1 and TRBJ2-1 gives the full variable domain: KAGVTQTPRYLIKTRGQQVTLSCSPISGHRSVSWYQQTPGQGLQFLFEYFSETQRNKGNFPGRFSGRQFSNSRSEMNVSTLELGDSALYLCASSLVPQEQFFGPGTRLTVL.

The rearrangement links TRBV28 to TRBJ2-6; 8 nucleotides align to TRBD2. The length of the CDR3 is 15 residues. Trimming removed 8 bases from V and 4 bases from J; junction bases left unmatched: 7. Germline values: CDR1 MDHEN, CDR2 SYDVKM. The CDR3 region is CASVGAGVGANVLTF. The CDR3 DNA sequence: TGTGCCAGCGTGGGAGCGGGAGTGGGGGCCAACGTCCTGACTTTC.

This sequence joins TRBV7-9 and TRBJ2-1, with TRBD2 matching 14 bases. Looked up from germline, CDR1 is SEHNR and CDR2 is FQNEAQ (reference sequence). The length of the CDR3 is 13 residues. Unmatched junction bases numbered 3, after V lost 4 bases and J lost 13 bases. CDR3 sequence (DNA): TGTGCCAGCAGCTCCGGGACTAGCGGGAGTCAGTTCTTC. Its protein is CASSSGTSGSQFF.

DNA for the CDR3: TGTGCCAGCAGCCTGCGCGGGGGGTCGGTAATCTACGAGCAGTACTTC. Encoded protein: CASSLRGGSVIYEQYF. The genes are TRBV7-6 and TRBJ2-7; 8 bases align to TRBD2. Germline V lookup: CDR1 SGHVS, CDR2 FNYEAQ. Trimming at V came to 5 bases and at J to 3 bases, leaving 12 bases not matched to a gene. The CDR3 is 16 residues long.

The chain uses TRBV6-1 and TRBJ1-5; D is undetermined. Trimming shortened V by 6 bases and J by 4 bases, and 16 bases separated the two germline ends. CDR3 length: 15 residues. Per the germline V gene, CDR1 is MNHNS and CDR2 is SASEGT. This chain's CDR3 is CASRSYGRDNQPQHF. In nucleotides, the CDR3 is TGTGCCAGCAGAAGCTATGGTCGGGATAATCAGCCCCAGCATTTT.

This chain connects TRBV5-1 to TRBJ2-5; D is perhaps TRBD1 (7 bases). CDR3 length equals 12 residues. Looked up from germline, CDR1 is SGHRS and CDR2 is YFSETQ. V lost 2 bases and J 9 bases, leaving 11 bases between the germline ends. The CDR3 DNA reads as TGCGCCAGCAGCTTTACAGGGGAGGCCCAGTACTTC. Translated, it gives CASSFTGEAQYF.

The chain is built from TRBV28 and TRBJ2-5, with 9 bases that match TRBD1. Germline V lookup: CDR1 MDHEN, CDR2 SYDVKM. After removal of 6 bases from V and 2 bases from J, the junction contained 7 bases not matched to a gene. The CDR3 runs 15 residues. The CDR3 reads CASRAFGTGQETQYF. The CDR3 DNA is TGTGCCAGCAGAGCCTTCGGGACAGGGCAAGAGACCCAGTACTTC.

As concerns this clone: This sample includes further DNA sequences coding for the same CDR3. The rearrangement uses TRBV5-1 and TRBJ1-4; the D is unclear. CDR3 length equals 15 residues. Germline V gene data show CDR1 as SGHRS and CDR2 as YFSETQ. V lost 4 bases to trimming and J lost 0 bases, with 10 bases between them. This chain's CDR3 is CASSLGSATNEKLFF. The DNA for the CDR3 is TGCGCCAGCAGCCTCGGATCAGCAACTAATGAAAAACTGTTTTTT.

This sequence joins TRBV6-4 and TRBJ2-1, with 10 bases identical to TRBD2. The germline V gene has CDR1 MRHNA and CDR2 SNTAGT. The CDR3 extends over 16 amino acids. Trimming took 5 bases from V and 8 from J; bases not matched to a gene: 12. CDR3 nucleotides: TGTGCCAGCAGTCCTAGCTGGCTAGCGGGAGTGGATGAGCAGTTCTTC. It yields the protein CASSPSWLAGVDEQFF.

The rearrangement uses TRBV11-2 and TRBJ2-7; D gene uncertain. This CDR3 has 14 amino acids. V was pared by 1 base and J by 3 bases, with 10 bases between. Germline CDR1 and CDR2: SGHAT and FQNNGV. CDR3: CASSLVGRYYEQYF. CDR3 in DNA: TGTGCCAGCAGCTTAGTTGGCAGATACTACGAGCAGTACTTC.

The J gene is TRBJ2-5, the V gene TRBV28; 8 bases agree with TRBD1. Near its end, the DNA agrees better with TRBJ2-7, so the J call may be wrong. Germline V CDR1 and CDR2: MDHEN, SYDVKM. CDR3 size: 14 residues. The CDR3 protein is CASRPTGGPYEQYF. The CDR3 nucleotides are TGTGCCAGCAGGCCAACAGGGGGGCCCTACGAGCAGTACTTC.

The V call is TRBV28, the J call TRBJ2-1; a possible D gene is TRBD1 (6 bases). Trimming removed 5 bases from V and 6 bases from J, with 14 bases in between. Germline CDR1 is MDHEN and CDR2 is SYDVKM. The CDR3 consists of 14 residues. CDR3 sequence (DNA): TGTGCCAGCAGTCTCCACACAGGGACCAATGAGCAGTTCTTC. It codes for CASSLHTGTNEQFF.

The chain uses TRBV19 and TRBJ1-5; maybe TRBD1 (6 bases). The germline V gene encodes CDR1 LNHDA and CDR2 SQIVND (reference sequence). This CDR3 spans 12 amino acids. The V and J ends lost 8 bases and 7 bases respectively, with 12 bases between them. CDR3 DNA sequence: TGTGCCAGTGGGGCAGGGGTACAGCCCCAGCATTTT. Translating it yields CASGAGVQPQHF.

This clone came up once. V usage is TRBV27 and J usage is TRBJ2-5; D tentatively fits TRBD1 or TRBD2 (5 bases each). Matching the DNA end better, TRBJ2-7 makes the J call doubtful. The CDR3 has 13 amino acids. CDR1 and CDR2 from the germline V gene are MNHEY and SMNVEV (reference sequence). The CDR3 loop is CATNGWGIDEQYF. The CDR3 DNA reads TGTGCCACCAACGGGTGGGGGATCGACGAGCAGTACTTC.

This clone is a singleton in its sample. This rearrangement joins TRBV4-1 to TRBJ1-2; D gene unclear. The germline V and J ends were trimmed by 0 bases and 0 bases, with 14 bases remaining between them. The CDR3 has 17 amino acids. Germline CDR1 MGHRA, CDR2 YSYEKL. The CDR3 DNA reads TGCGCCAGCAGCCAAGAATACGGGAGGGTGACTAACTATGGCTACACCTTC. It yields the protein CASSQEYGRVTNYGYTF.